The 11 T cell receptor beta chains below all came from one sample that was sequenced in a study of identical twins. TCRdb processed the 5' RACE reads anew with MiXCR; each CDR3 protein has one entry. The repertoire has 200,000 to 250,000 distinct CDR3 sequences, roughly 7% of them found once; the top ten carry roughly 3.6%. This sample also appeared in a second study, on yellow fever vaccine responses in identical twins.

Sequencing was done on a sample of memory (CD45RO+) T cells sorted from blood. The receptors here all came from a woman between 18 and 29 years old in good health.

This chain connects TRBV12-3 or TRBV12-4 to TRBJ2-2; D gene uncertain. The CDR3 is 13 amino acids. V shed 6 bases and J shed 3 bases, with 8 bases lying between them. Written as DNA, the CDR3 is TGTGCCAGCAGCACAAGGGACACCGGGGAGCTGTTTTTT. It yields the protein CASSTRDTGELFF.

This clonotype appeared a few times. The chain combines TRBV21-1 with TRBJ2-7; the table's D call TRBD2 went unverified against the DNA. TRBV21-1 is annotated as a pseudogene. CDR3 length: 19 residues. CDR3 in amino acids: CASSKGQNPGLANVYEQYV. CDR3 sequence (DNA): TGTGCCAGCAGCAAAGGGCAAAATCCGGGACTAGCTAACGTCTACGAGCAGTACGTC.

The chain employs TRBV6-4 and TRBJ2-1; no firm D call. The germline V gene has CDR1 MRHNA and CDR2 SNTAGT. The CDR3 runs to 13 residues. V dropped 3 bases and J dropped 2 bases, with 5 bases sitting between them. CDR3 residues: CASSESAYNEQFF. DNA of the CDR3: TGTGCCAGCAGTGAGTCAGCCTACAATGAGCAGTTCTTC.

There are a few counts of this clonotype. The V gene is TRBV20-1, the J gene TRBJ2-1; D might be TRBD1 or TRBD2, each matching 7 bases. V lost 6 bases and J 7 bases, leaving 13 bases between the germline ends. CDR3 length: 12 residues. Germline-derived CDR1 and CDR2 are DFQATT and SNEGSKA (reference sequence). The CDR3 is CSAGQGGNEQFF. The CDR3 DNA sequence: TGCAGTGCAGGTCAGGGGGGGAATGAGCAGTTCTTC.

The V gene is TRBV24-1, the J gene TRBJ2-5; 10 positions match TRBD2. The CDR3 is made up of 16 amino acids. V was clipped by 1 base and J by 7 bases; unmatched bases: 8. Germline V CDR1 and CDR2: KGHDR, SFDVKD. The CDR3 bases are TGTGCCACCAGTGATTTACCCCTAGCGGGAGAAGGGACCCAGTACTTC. The encoded protein is CATSDLPLAGEGTQYF.

This clonotype was observed many times. The chain has TRBV29-1 and TRBJ1-5, with a weak D call TRBD1 (5 bases). The CDR3 sequence is 14 residues long. V was trimmed by 5 bases and J by 6 bases, leaving 17 bases between them. CDR1 and CDR2 from the germline V gene are SQVTM and ANQGSEA. CDR3 amino acids: CSVPGAGFSQPQHF. In nucleotides, the CDR3 is TGCAGCGTTCCCGGTGCAGGGTTTAGTCAGCCCCAGCATTTT.

CDR3 sequence reads: CASRIGRGTEAFF. The CDR3 bases are TGTGCCAGCAGAATTGGGAGGGGCACTGAAGCTTTCTTT. The V call is TRBV6-2 or TRBV6-3, the J call TRBJ1-1, with D tentatively TRBD1 (5 bases). This CDR3 has 13 residues. Deletions cut 6 bases from V and 4 bases from J, with 12 bases between. Germline loops: CDR1 MNHEY, CDR2 SVGEGT.

This clonotype was seen ten or more times. The rearrangement joins TRBV12-3 or TRBV12-4 to TRBJ1-3, with unresolved D. V lost 6 bases and J 4 bases, leaving 13 bases between the germline ends. This CDR3 has 14 residues. The CDR3 sequence is CASRTIKVGNTIYF. In DNA form, the CDR3 reads TGTGCCAGCAGGACAATTAAAGTGGGAAACACCATATATTTT.

The rearrangement joins TRBV5-1 to TRBJ2-1, with 8 bases fitting TRBD1. There are 20 residues in the CDR3. Germline CDR1 is SGHRS and CDR2 is YFSETQ. V lost 2 bases and J lost 0; bases outside the gene matches: 16. The CDR3 DNA is TGCGCCAGCAGCTTCCCGACCGGACAGGGAGGATGGAGCTCCTACAATGAGCAGTTCTTC. Translating gives CASSFPTGQGGWSSYNEQFF. The full variable domain, with the rest looked up from reference TRBV5-1 and TRBJ2-1, is KAGVTQTPRYLIKTRGQQVTLSCSPISGHRSVSWYQQTPGQGLQFLFEYFSETQRNKGNFPGRFSGRQFSNSRSEMNVSTLELGDSALYLCASSFPTGQGGWSSYNEQFFGPGTRLTVL.

This clonotype was found a few times. The chain uses TRBV7-9 and TRBJ2-3; D may correspond to TRBD1 or TRBD2 (5 bases each). The CDR3 spans 14 residues. The germline V and J ends were trimmed by 4 bases and 3 bases, with 11 bases remaining between them. Germline-derived CDR1 and CDR2 are SEHNR and FQNEAQ (reference sequence). DNA for the CDR3: TGTGCCAGCAGCTCTAGGTGGGGGACAGATACGCAGTATTTT. This encodes CASSSRWGTDTQYF. The complete variable domain, with remaining parts taken from reference TRBV7-9 and TRBJ2-3, reads DTGVSQNPRHKITKRGQNVTFRCDPISEHNRLYWYRQTLGQGPEFLTYFQNEAQLEKSRLLSDRFSAERPKGSFSTLEIQRTEQGDSAMYLCASSSRWGTDTQYFGPGTRLTVL.

This clonotype was seen repeatedly, ten times or more. The chain joins TRBV7-9 to TRBJ2-3; D gene uncertain. Germline V lookup: CDR1 SEHNR, CDR2 FQNEAQ (reference sequence). Trimming removed 3 bases from V and 1 base from J, with 17 bases in between. The CDR3 has 17 residues. The CDR3 coding sequence is TGTGCCAGCAGCTTCATCCCCACGGGCCGACGCACAGATACGCAGTATTTT. Translation gives CASSFIPTGRRTDTQYF.